This TCR beta chain originates from a study of beta chain features in type 1 diabetes (dated by TCRdb to 2016 to 2019). Regarding the research as a whole: Mean age, gender distribution, total cell number and subset yield were not different between patients and healthy donors. A total of about 100 million sorted cells were examined across all samples, and RNA yield correlated strongly with the number of cells per subset. In the study, TCRB repertoires of sorted circulating CD4+ T cell subsets from recently diagnosed type 1 diabetes patients were compared with those of matched healthy donors. Regulatory and stem cell-like memory subsets were isolated from only 8 patients and about eight healthy donors, whereas naive and central memory subsets came from all 30 or so donors.

The entire isolated RNA was reverse transcribed using the High Capacity cDNA Reverse Transcription Kit, and thus expressed TCRB transcripts were sequenced. Naive, central memory and regulatory T cell samples underwent deep immunoSEQ sequencing, averaging around 4 million total reads per sample. Sorted cells were lysed in RLT buffer, and RNA was extracted using DNase-treated RNeasy Micro or Mini kits according to cell number. Each cell subset was processed on its own to prevent cross-contamination, while patient and healthy donor samples were processed together. Using the immunoSEQ multiplex PCR, TCRB sequences were amplified from cDNA into 87-bp fragments spanning the CDR3 region. Sequencing of the amplicons was done on the Illumina HiSeq platform. Per the source publication's procedure: PCR bias was computationally corrected using synthetic template baselines, reads within Hamming distance 2 were collapsed, and singletons that could not be merged were discarded. Reads were aligned against IMGT to assign V, D and J genes, CDR3 length and insertions or deletions at six rearrangement sites. Within each subset, clonotype counts were normalized to the number of sorted cells before true diversity and Gini coefficients were calculated with the tcR R package. Repertoire sharing was quantified using the overlap coefficient calculated on TCRB nucleotide sequences. As a proxy for the pre-selection repertoire, out-of-frame TCRB sequences from naive cells were analyzed. In its TCRdb copy, this immuneACCESS table keeps in-frame sequences only and misses some clones. Where compared with another copy, unresolved V genes explain less than half of these, and the others have no known cause. V and J calls and clone size come straight from that table; D and trimming were deduced from the DNA. Across this sample there are 680,000 or so clones, with under 15% seen only once. Jointly, the top ten make up approximately 0.022% of the sample.

Overall study outcomes, separate from this receptor: Because the HLA sub-analyses included only small numbers of individuals, any influence of HLA type on TCRB rearrangement was left unresolved. At VDJ recombination sites, type 1 diabetes patients had fewer insertions and more deleted nucleotides, which implies abnormalities in thymic rearrangement. Sequencing cDNA rather than genomic DNA could over-represent highly expressing activated cells, although activation and CD3 levels did not differ between groups. Type 1 diabetes patients showed a moderate but significant shortening of TCRB CDR3 length in all four CD4+ subsets. PCR might favor shorter templates, but patient and control samples were amplified and corrected together, so any skew would affect both groups equally. Naive, central memory and regulatory TCRB repertoires appeared to be more similar among patients than among healthy donors.

Each donor gave one peripheral blood draw, approximately 0.11 L on average, collected into heparinised tubes. A BD FACSAria II was used to sort naive, central memory, regulatory and stem cell-like memory CD4+ T cells with a panel that included CD45RO, CCR7, CD25, CD127, CD95 and CD27. A purity above 95% was achieved for all sorted populations. PBMCs were isolated right away by Lymphoprep density gradient centrifugation and were stained directly, without culture. So that batch effects would be minimized, each experiment stained and sorted samples in pairs, pairing one healthy donor with one patient. CDR1 and CDR2 were assigned from the germline V gene as SGHDN and FVKESK. A distance of 13 bases separates the germline ends of V and J, which lose 2 bases and 1 base respectively. From cysteine to phenylalanine, the CDR3 is 16 amino acids long. Only the CDR3 DNA is retained, 48 bases long and in frame from the first base.

Comments on this clone: It has no known antigen specificity. No much larger clone exists at a distance of one base, and base qualities are not known.

The sequence was obtained from a young man with type 1 diabetes. This chain joins TRBV14 to TRBJ2-3, and the D gene may be TRBD1, 6 bases matching. Sequences were obtained from naive CD4+ T cells from blood. Explained via the paper, the cell subset or site label denotes: true naive CD4+ T cells. The nucleotide sequence is TGTGCCAGCAGCCAAAACACAGGGTACGGCACAGATACGCAGTATTTT. Its protein is CASSQNTGYGTDTQYF.